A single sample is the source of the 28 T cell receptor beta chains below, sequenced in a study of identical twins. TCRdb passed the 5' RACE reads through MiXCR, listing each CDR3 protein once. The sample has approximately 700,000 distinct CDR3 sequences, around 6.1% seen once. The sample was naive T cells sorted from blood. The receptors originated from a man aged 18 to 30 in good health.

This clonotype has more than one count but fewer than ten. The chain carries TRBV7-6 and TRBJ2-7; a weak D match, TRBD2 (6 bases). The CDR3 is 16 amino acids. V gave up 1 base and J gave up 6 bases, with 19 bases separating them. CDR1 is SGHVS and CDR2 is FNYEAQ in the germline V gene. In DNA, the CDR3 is TGTGCCAGCAGCTTAGTCCCTGGGGCGGGGAAGGGCGAGCAGTACTTC. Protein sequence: CASSLVPGAGKGEQYF.

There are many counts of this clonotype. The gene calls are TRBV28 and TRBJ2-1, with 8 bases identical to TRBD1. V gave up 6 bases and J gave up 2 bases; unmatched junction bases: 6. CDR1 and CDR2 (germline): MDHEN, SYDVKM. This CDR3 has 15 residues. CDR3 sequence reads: CASRPAGGTYNEQFF. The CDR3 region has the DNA TGTGCCAGCAGACCTGCAGGGGGCACCTACAATGAGCAGTTCTTC.

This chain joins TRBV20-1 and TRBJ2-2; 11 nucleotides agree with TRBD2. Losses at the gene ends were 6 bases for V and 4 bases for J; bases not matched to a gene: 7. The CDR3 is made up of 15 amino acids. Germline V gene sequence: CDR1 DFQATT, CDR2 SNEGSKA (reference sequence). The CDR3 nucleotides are TGCAGTGCCAGCGGGACTAGCGGACTCACCGGGGAGCTGTTTTTT. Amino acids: CSASGTSGLTGELFF.

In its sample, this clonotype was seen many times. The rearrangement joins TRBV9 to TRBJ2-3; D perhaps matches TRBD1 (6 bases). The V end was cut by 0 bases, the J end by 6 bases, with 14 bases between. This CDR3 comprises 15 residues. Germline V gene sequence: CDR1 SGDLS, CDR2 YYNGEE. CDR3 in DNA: TGTGCCAGCAGCGTAGTTGGGGGCCACACCGATACGCAGTATTTT. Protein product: CASSVVGGHTDTQYF.

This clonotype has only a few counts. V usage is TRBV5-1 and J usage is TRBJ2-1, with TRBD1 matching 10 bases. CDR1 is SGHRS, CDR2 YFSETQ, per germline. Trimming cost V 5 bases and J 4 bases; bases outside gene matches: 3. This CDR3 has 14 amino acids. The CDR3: CASSMDRGYNEQFF. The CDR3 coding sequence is TGCGCCAGCAGTATGGACAGGGGGTACAATGAGCAGTTCTTC.

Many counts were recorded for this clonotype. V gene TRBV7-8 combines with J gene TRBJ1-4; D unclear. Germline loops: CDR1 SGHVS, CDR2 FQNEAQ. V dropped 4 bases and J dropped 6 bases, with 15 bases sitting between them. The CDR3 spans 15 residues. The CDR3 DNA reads TGTGCCAGCAGCTCCTCTAGGCGTAGCCATGAAAAACTGTTTTTT. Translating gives CASSSSRRSHEKLFF.

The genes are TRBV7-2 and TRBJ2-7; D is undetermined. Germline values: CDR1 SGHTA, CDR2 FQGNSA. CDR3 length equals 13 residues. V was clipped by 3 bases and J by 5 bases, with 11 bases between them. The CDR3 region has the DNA TGTGCCAGCAGCTTCGTGCGGCCTGACGAGCAGTACTTC. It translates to CASSFVRPDEQYF.

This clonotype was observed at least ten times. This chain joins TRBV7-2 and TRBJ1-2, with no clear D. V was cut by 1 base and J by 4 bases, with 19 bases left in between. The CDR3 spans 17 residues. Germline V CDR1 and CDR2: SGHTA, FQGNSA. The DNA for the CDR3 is TGTGCCAGCAGCTTAGTGGAGTCTCGGCACTTTGTCTATGGCTACACCTTC. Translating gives CASSLVESRHFVYGYTF.

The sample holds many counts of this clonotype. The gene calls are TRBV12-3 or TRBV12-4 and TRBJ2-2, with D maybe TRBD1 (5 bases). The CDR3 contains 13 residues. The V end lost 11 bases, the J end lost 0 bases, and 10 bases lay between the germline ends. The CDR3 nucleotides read TGTGCCGGTGGACACACGAACACCGGGGAGCTGTTTTTT. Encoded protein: CAGGHTNTGELFF.

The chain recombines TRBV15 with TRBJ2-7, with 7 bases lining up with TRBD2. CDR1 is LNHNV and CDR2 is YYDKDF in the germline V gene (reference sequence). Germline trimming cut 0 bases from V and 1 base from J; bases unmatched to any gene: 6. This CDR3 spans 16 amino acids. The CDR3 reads CATSRDLTGLSYEQYV. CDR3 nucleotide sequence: TGTGCCACCAGCAGAGATTTAACGGGACTATCCTACGAGCAGTACGTC.

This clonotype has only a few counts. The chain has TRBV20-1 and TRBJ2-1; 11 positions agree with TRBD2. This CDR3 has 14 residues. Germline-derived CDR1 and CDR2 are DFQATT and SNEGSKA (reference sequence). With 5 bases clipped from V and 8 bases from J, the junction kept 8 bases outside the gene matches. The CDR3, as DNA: TGCAGTGCTCTTAGCGGGAGGGCCGGTGATGAGCAGTTCTTC. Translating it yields CSALSGRAGDEQFF.

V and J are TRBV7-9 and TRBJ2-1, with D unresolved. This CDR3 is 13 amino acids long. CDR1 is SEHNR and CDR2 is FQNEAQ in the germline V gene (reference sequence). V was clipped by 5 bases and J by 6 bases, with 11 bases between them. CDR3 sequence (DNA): TGTGCCAGCAGCCTAGAAATCCCCAATGAGCAGTTCTTC. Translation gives CASSLEIPNEQFF.

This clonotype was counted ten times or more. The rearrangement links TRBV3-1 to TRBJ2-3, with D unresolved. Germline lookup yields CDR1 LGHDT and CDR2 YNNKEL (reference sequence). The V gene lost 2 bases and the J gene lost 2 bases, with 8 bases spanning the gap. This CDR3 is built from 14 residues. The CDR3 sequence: CASSQKSFTDTQYF. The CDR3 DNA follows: TGTGCCAGCAGCCAAAAATCCTTCACAGATACGCAGTATTTT.

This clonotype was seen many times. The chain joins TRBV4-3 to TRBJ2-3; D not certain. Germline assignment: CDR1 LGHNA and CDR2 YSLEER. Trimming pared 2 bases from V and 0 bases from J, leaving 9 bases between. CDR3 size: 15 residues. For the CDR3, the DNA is TGCGCCAGCAGCCAACAAGCGACTAGCACAGATACGCAGTATTTT. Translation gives CASSQQATSTDTQYF.

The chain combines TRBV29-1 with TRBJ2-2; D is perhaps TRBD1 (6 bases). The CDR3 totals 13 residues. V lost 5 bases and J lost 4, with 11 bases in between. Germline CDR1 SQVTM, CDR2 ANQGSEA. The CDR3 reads CSVTRTATGELFF. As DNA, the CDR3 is TGCAGCGTTACCCGGACAGCCACCGGGGAGCTGTTTTTT.

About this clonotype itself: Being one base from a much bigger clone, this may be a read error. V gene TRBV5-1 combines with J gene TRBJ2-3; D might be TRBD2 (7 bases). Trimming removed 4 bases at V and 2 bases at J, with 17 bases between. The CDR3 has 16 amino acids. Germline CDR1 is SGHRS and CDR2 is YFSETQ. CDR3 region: CASSPGRGADTDTQYF. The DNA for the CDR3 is TGCGCCAGCAGCCCCGGACGGGGGGCGGACACAGATACGCAGTATTTT.

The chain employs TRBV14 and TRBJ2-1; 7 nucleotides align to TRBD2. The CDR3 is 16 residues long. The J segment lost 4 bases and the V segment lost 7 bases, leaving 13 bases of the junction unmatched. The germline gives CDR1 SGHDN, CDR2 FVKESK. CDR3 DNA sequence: TGTGCCAGCACCCCAAAATGGGGCGGGGGTTACAATGAGCAGTTCTTC. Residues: CASTPKWGGGYNEQFF.

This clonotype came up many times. The CDR3 reads CASSLGLNKNTGELFF. The CDR3, as DNA: TGTGCCAGCAGCTTAGGACTCAATAAGAACACCGGGGAGCTGTTTTTT. This chain uses TRBV7-7 with TRBJ2-2; D remains unclear. This CDR3 is 16 amino acids long. V was trimmed by 1 base and J by 1 base, leaving 10 bases between them. Germline V gene data show CDR1 as SSHAT and CDR2 as FNYEAQ (reference sequence).

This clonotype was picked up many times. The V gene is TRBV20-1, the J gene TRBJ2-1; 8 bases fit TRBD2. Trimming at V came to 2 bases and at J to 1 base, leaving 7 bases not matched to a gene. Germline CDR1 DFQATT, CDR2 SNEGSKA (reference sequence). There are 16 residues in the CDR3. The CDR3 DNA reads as TGCAGTGCTAGATCTCCGGGACTAGATTCCTACAATGAGCAGTTCTTC. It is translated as CSARSPGLDSYNEQFF.

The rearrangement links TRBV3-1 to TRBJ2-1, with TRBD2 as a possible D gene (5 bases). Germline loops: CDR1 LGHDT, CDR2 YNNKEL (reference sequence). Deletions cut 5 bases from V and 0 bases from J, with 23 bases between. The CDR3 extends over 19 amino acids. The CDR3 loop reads CASSYHKWTGVSSYNEQFF. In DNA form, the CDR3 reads TGTGCCAGCAGCTACCACAAGTGGACTGGGGTCAGCTCCTACAATGAGCAGTTCTTC.

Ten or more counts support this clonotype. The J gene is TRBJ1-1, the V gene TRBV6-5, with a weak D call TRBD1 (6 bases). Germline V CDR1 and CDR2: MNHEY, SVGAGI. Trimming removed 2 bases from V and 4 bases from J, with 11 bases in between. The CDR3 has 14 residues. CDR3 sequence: CASSYNTGRTEAFF. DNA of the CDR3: TGTGCCAGCAGTTACAATACAGGGCGCACTGAAGCTTTCTTT.

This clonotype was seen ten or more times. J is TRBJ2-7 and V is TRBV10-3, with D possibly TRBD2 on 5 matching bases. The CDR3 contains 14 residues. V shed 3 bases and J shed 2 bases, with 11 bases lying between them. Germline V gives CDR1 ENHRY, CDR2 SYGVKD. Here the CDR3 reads CAISDTPGTYEQYF. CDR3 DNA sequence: TGTGCCATCAGTGACACGCCGGGGACCTACGAGCAGTACTTC.

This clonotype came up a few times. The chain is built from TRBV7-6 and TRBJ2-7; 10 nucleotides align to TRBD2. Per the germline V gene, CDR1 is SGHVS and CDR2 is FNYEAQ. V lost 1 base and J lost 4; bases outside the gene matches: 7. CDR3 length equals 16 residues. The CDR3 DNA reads TGTGCCAGCAGCTTAGAGCCTAGCGGGAGATATTACGAGCAGTACTTC. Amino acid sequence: CASSLEPSGRYYEQYF.

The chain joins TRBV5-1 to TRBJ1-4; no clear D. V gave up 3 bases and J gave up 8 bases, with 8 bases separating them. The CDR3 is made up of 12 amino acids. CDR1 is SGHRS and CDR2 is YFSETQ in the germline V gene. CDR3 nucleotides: TGCGCCAGCAGCTCGTACGGGGAAAAACTGTTTTTT. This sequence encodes CASSSYGEKLFF.

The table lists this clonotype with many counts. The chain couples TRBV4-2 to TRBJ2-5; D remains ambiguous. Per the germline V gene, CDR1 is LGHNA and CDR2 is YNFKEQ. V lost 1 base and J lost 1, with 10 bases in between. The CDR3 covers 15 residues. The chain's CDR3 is CASSQGGQAQETQYF. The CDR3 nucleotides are TGTGCCAGCAGCCAAGGTGGCCAGGCCCAAGAGACCCAGTACTTC.

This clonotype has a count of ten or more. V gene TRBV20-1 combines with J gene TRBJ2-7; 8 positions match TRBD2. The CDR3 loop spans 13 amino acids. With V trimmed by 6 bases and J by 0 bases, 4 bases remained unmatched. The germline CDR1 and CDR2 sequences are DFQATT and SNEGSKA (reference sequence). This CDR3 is CSAITSGSYEQYF. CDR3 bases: TGCAGTGCAATAACTAGCGGCTCCTACGAGCAGTACTTC.

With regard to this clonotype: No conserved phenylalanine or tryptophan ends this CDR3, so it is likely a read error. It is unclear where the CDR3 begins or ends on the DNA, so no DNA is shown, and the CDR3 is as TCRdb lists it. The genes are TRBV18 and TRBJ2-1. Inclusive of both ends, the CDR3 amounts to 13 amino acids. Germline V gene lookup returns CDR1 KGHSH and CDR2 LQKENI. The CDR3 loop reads CASSPGWTEPLLV.

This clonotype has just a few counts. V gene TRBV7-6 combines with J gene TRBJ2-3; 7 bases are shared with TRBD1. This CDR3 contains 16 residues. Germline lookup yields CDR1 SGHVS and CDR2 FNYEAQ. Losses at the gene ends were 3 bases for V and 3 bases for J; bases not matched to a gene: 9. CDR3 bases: TGTGCCAGCAGCTTTGAAGGGGGCCTGGTGACAGATACGCAGTATTTT. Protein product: CASSFEGGLVTDTQYF. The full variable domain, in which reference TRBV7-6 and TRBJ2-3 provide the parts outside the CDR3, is GAGVSQSPRYKVTKRGQDVALRCDPISGHVSLYWYRQALGQGPEFLTYFNYEAQQDKSGLPNDRFSAERPEGSISTLTIQRTEQRDSAMYRCASSFEGGLVTDTQYFGPGTRLTVL.